This is a list of T cell receptor beta chains from one sample in a study of blood T cell repertoires in COVID-19. Measured with immunoSEQ multiplex PCR; TCRdb has only the in-frame clones, and not every one. The table has 250,000 to 350,000 clones, 88% seen once. The specimen sequenced was PBMCs or T cells enriched from blood (not recorded which). These receptor sequences come from a woman aged 25 to 39 who had recovered from COVID-19. The CDR3 runs from the conserved cysteine through the conserved F or W. D genes are given only for firm matches. Expanded clones get a size class; other rows say once, few or many, or leave the size out.

j_call | v_call | clone_size | d_call | cdr3_nt | cdr3_aa
TRBJ1-3 | TRBV9 | NA | NA | TGTGCCAGCAGCGTGGGGGGTTCGCCTGGAAACACCATATATTTT | CASSVGGSPGNTIYF
TRBJ1-3 | TRBV19 | NA | NA | TGTGCCAGTACCCTGAGGGTGTTCTCTGGAAACACCATATATTTT | CASTLRVFSGNTIYF
TRBJ1-5 | TRBV10-3 | NA | TRBD1 | TGTGCCATCAGTGCAGGGGGCGGTCAGCCCCAGCATTTT | CAISAGGGQPQHF
TRBJ1-4 | TRBV4-1 | NA | NA | TGCGCCAGCAGCCAAACGGTGGGGCCTAATGAAAAACTGTTTTTT | CASSQTVGPNEKLFF
TRBJ1-1 | TRBV10-3 | NA | TRBD1 | TGTGCCATCAGTGACTACGAGACAGGGGTGAACACTGAAGCTTTCTTT | CAISDYETGVNTEAFF
TRBJ1-3 | TRBV28 | NA | NA | TGTGCCAGCAGTTTAGAGTCAGGCTACTCTGGAAACACCATATATTTT | CASSLESGYSGNTIYF
TRBJ1-1 | TRBV28 | NA | TRBD1 | TGTGCCAGCAGTTCCTTGACAGGGGGGTTTATCGGGATGAACACTGAAGCTTTCTTT | CASSSLTGGFIGMNTEAFF
TRBJ1-2 | TRBV6-5 | NA | TRBD1 | TGTGCCAGCAAACGGACAGGGAACTATGGCTACACCTTC | CASKRTGNYGYTF
TRBJ1-2 | TRBV7-8 | NA | NA | TGTGCCAGCAGCTTGGTCCCAAGGGGCAATACTAACTATGGCTACACCTTC | CASSLVPRGNTNYGYTF
TRBJ1-2 | TRBV2 | NA | NA | TGTGCGACCCAGTCCGGAGATTCTCTCTATGGCTACACCTTC | CATQSGDSLYGYTF
TRBJ1-6 | TRBV6-1 | NA | NA | TGTGCCAGCAGTGAATTACTTCGGGGAAGGTCACCCCTCCACTTT | CASSELLRGRSPLHF
TRBJ1-1 | TRBV5-6 | NA | NA | TGTGCCAGCAGCACTCTGGGGAGCACTGAAGCTTTCTTT | CASSTLGSTEAFF
TRBJ2-7 | TRBV2 | NA | NA | TGTGCCAGCAGTCCGGGTTTCGAGCAGTACTTC | CASSPGFEQYF
TRBJ1-4 | TRBV21-1 | NA | NA | TGTGCCAGCAGCTCTCGACAGGGGGGTAGTGAAAAACTGTTTTTT | CASSSRQGGSEKLFF
TRBJ2-3 | TRBV14 | NA | NA | TGTGCCAGCAGCCAAGTGAGAGGAGATACGCAGTATTTT | CASSQVRGDTQYF
TRBJ2-4 | TRBV6-1 | NA | NA | TGTGCCAGCAGTGAACCCCCGGGTCACACTAACATTCAGTACTTC | CASSEPPGHTNIQYF
TRBJ2-3 | TRBV6-2/TRBV6-3 | few | NA | TGTGCCAGCAGTTACTCCCTAGCATCCTGGACCACAGATACGCAGTATTTT | CASSYSLASWTTDTQYF
TRBJ1-3 | TRBV5-4 | once | NA | TGTGCCAGCAGCTTCAGGGTGTCGAACGCTGGAAACACCATATATTTT | CASSFRVSNAGNTIYF
TRBJ1-1 | TRBV29-1 | few | NA | TGCAGCGTGCCTAAAGAGGGAAACACTGAAGCTTTCTTT | CSVPKEGNTEAFF
TRBJ1-4 | TRBV2 | NA | NA | TGTGCCAGCAGTCTCGCAACTAATGAAAAACTGTTTTTT | CASSLATNEKLFF
TRBJ2-3 | TRBV9 | NA | TRBD2 | TGTGCCAGCAGCGTACTAGCGGGAGGTAGCACAGATACGCAGTATTTT | CASSVLAGGSTDTQYF
TRBJ2-3 | TRBV24-1 | NA | NA | TGTGCCACCAGTGACCCCACCCCAGGGGATACGCAGTATTTT | CATSDPTPGDTQYF
TRBJ1-2 | TRBV5-4 | NA | TRBD1 | TGTGCCAGCAGCGCCCTTCCCATATCCTCAGGGGGAGCGGGCTACACCTTC | CASSALPISSGGAGYTF
TRBJ1-6 | TRBV19 | NA | NA | TGTGCCAGTAAAATATACAACAGGAGTAATTCACCCCTCCACTTT | CASKIYNRSNSPLHF
TRBJ1-1 | TRBV7-9 | once | NA | TGTGCCAGCAGCTTCCCAGATTACACTGAAGCTTTCTTT | CASSFPDYTEAFF
TRBJ1-2 | TRBV4-1 | NA | TRBD1 | TGCGCCAGCAGCTCGGGACAGAACAACTATGGCTACACCTTC | CASSSGQNNYGYTF
TRBJ2-2 | TRBV19 | NA | NA | TGTGCCAGTAACTCCTACGCGGGCGGGGAGCTGTTTTTT | CASNSYAGGELFF
TRBJ2-2 | TRBV7-6 | NA | NA | TGTGCCAGCAGCTTCCGGACAGTTAACACCGGGGAGCTGTTTTTT | CASSFRTVNTGELFF
TRBJ2-7 | TRBV7-9 | NA | TRBD2 | TGTGCCAGCAGCTTACCGTGGACTAGCGGGGGCTCCTACGAGCAGTACTTC | CASSLPWTSGGSYEQYF
TRBJ2-7 | TRBV28 | NA | NA | TGTGCCAGCGGGGGGGCCCTTGGCGAGCAGTACTTC | CASGGALGEQYF